This is a list of T cell receptor beta chains from one sample in a study of shared clonotypes between healthy human individuals. Sequencing was performed with immunoSEQ multiplex PCR; in TCRdb, only in-frame clones are kept and a portion is missing. The table has roughly 770,000 clones, just over 95% seen once; the top ten hold approximately 0.2%. Sequencing was done on a sample of naive CD8+ T cells sorted from blood. These receptors came from a man younger than 45 in good health. Each CDR3 is given with its conserved first and last residue. Each record gives: J gene, V gene, CDR3 protein.

J: TRBJ1-5
V: TRBV28
CDR3: CASSETGLSNQPQHF

J: TRBJ2-1
V: TRBV9
CDR3: CASSNWTSGRAYNEQFF

J: TRBJ1-5
V: TRBV19
CDR3: CASILTGSSNQPQHF

J: TRBJ2-1
V: TRBV5-4
CDR3: CASSPGLDNEQFF

J: TRBJ1-5
V: TRBV28
CDR3: CASSPGQYSNQPQHF

J: TRBJ2-7
V: TRBV19
CDR3: CASSIWGREQYF

J: TRBJ2-7
V: TRBV2
CDR3: CASSRGASPPYEQYF

J: TRBJ2-1
V: TRBV9
CDR3: CASSDPLDQGYSYNEQFF

J: TRBJ2-1
V: TRBV6-5
CDR3: CASRPTSGKDNEQFF

J: TRBJ2-5
V: TRBV12-2
CDR3: CASRRPGVFETQYF

J: TRBJ2-7
V: TRBV28
CDR3: CASYDALTYEQYF

J: TRBJ2-3
V: TRBV7-9
CDR3: CASSPRREPTTDTQYF

J: TRBJ1-1
V: TRBV4-1
CDR3: CASSQPKGLREGGDTEAFF

J: TRBJ2-2
V: TRBV4-1
CDR3: CASSEVAGELFF

J: TRBJ2-3
V: TRBV7-6
CDR3: CASSRSVGTDTQYF

J: TRBJ1-1
V: TRBV6-4
CDR3: CASSEEFGGRNTEAFF

J: TRBJ2-5
V: TRBV5-1
CDR3: CASSPNEQGLGETQYF

J: TRBJ1-1
V: TRBV9
CDR3: CASSVGTGEEAFF

J: TRBJ2-7
V: TRBV13
CDR3: CASSKTSGISYEQYF

J: TRBJ2-7
V: TRBV11-2
CDR3: CASSFSPLYEQYF

J: TRBJ2-1
V: TRBV29-1
CDR3: CSVDGVTSNYNEQFF

J: TRBJ2-1
V: TRBV18
CDR3: CASSPALGEQFF

J: TRBJ2-7
V: TRBV14
CDR3: CASSQATSGLRQYF

J: TRBJ2-7
V: TRBV28
CDR3: CASSFRVSTYEQYF

J: TRBJ2-7
V: TRBV5-1
CDR3: CASSLRGGYEQYF

J: TRBJ2-3
V: TRBV2
CDR3: CASRGSVDTQYF

J: TRBJ2-7
V: TRBV10-3
CDR3: CAISEVRAYEQYF

J: TRBJ2-1
V: TRBV6-5
CDR3: CASSYSGRNEQFF